These 21 T cell receptor beta chains were sequenced from one sample in a study of blood T cells in healthy people across ages. A sample-barcoded 5' primer and a J-beta primer mix were used in a second PCR of roughly 7 to 11 cycles. From the 5' RACE reads, TCRdb called clonotypes with MiXCR, one entry per CDR3 protein. Here the sample spans more than 450,000 distinct CDR3 sequences, 27% being singletons. The data also belong to a second study, concerning T cells of mothers and their children.

Sequencing was performed on blood. These receptor sequences come from a boy aged 2 to 10 in good health.

This clonotype was recorded many times. This chain links TRBV30 with TRBJ2-7, with 7 bases matching TRBD1. V dropped 3 bases and J dropped 5; count of bases not matched to a gene: 4. There are 12 residues in the CDR3. Germline V gives CDR1 GTSNPN, CDR2 SVGIG (reference sequence). CDR3: CAWSATGNEQYF. The CDR3 nucleotides read TGTGCCTGGAGCGCGACAGGGAACGAGCAGTACTTC.

The genes are TRBV21-1 and TRBJ1-1. TRBV21-1 is a known pseudogene. This CDR3 has 15 amino acids. The DNA of the CDR3 is TGTGCCAGCAGCAAAGGCGGGGAGGGGAAGACTGAAGCTTTCTTT. Amino acid sequence: CASSKGGEGKTEAFF.

This clonotype was recorded a few times. The chain uses TRBV13 and TRBJ2-2; D is possibly TRBD2 (5 bases). Germline V gene sequence: CDR1 PRHDT, CDR2 FYEKMQ (reference sequence). V lost 4 bases, J lost 4 bases, and 16 bases lay in between. There are 16 residues in the CDR3. In DNA form, the CDR3 reads TGTGCCAGCAGCTCCTTTAGGTCGAGGGCCACCGGGGAGCTGTTTTTT. Encoded protein: CASSSFRSRATGELFF.

The chain uses TRBV5-1 and TRBJ1-1; no reliable D call. V lost 9 bases to trimming and J lost 4 bases, with 13 bases between them. In germline, CDR1 is SGHRS, CDR2 YFSETQ. The CDR3 has 12 residues. CDR3 sequence reads: CATRTGATEAFF. For the CDR3, the DNA is TGCGCCACTAGGACGGGAGCCACTGAAGCTTTCTTT.

This clonotype was observed a few times. The V call is TRBV12-3 or TRBV12-4, the J call TRBJ2-2; D may match TRBD1 or TRBD2 (7 bases each). V lost 7 bases and J 5 bases, leaving 14 bases between the germline ends. CDR3 length: 14 residues. CDR3 nucleotides: TGTGCCAGCACCCAGGGGGGGATTACCGGGGAGCTGTTTTTT. It translates to CASTQGGITGELFF.

This clonotype has ten or more counts. The chain carries TRBV3-1 and TRBJ2-7; unclear D gene. This CDR3 contains 13 residues. V was cut by 1 base and J by 0 bases, with 4 bases left in between. Germline V gene lookup returns CDR1 LGHDT and CDR2 YNNKEL (reference sequence). The CDR3 sequence is CASSQGSSYEQYF. CDR3 bases: TGTGCCAGCAGCCAAGGGAGCTCCTACGAGCAGTACTTC.

V and J are TRBV2 and TRBJ2-7; D assignment may be TRBD1 or TRBD2 (6 bases each). This CDR3 region has 13 residues. The germline gives CDR1 SNHLY, CDR2 FYNNEI. CDR3 protein: CVTRGGQIHEQYF. Written as DNA, the CDR3 is TGTGTGACACGAGGGGGGCAGATCCACGAGCAGTACTTC.

The chain carries TRBV21-1 and TRBJ2-5. TRBV21-1 is a known pseudogene. The CDR3 covers 13 residues. The CDR3: CASSKEGRETQYF. DNA of the CDR3: TGTGCCAGCAGCAAAGAAGGCCGAGAGACCCAGTACTTC.

This clonotype was observed a few times. This chain joins TRBV29-1 and TRBJ1-2; the D gene is possibly TRBD1 (6 bases). Germline CDR1 and CDR2: SQVTM and ANQGSEA. V lost 3 bases, J lost 8 bases, and 16 bases lay in between. The CDR3 totals 13 residues. CDR3 sequence reads: CSVEIYRESGYTF. The CDR3 DNA reads TGCAGCGTTGAGATTTACAGGGAGAGCGGCTACACCTTC.

The rearrangement links TRBV4-3 to TRBJ1-2, with unresolved D. The CDR3 has 12 residues. Trimming took off 2 bases at V and 5 bases at J, with 6 bases between the two ends. Germline V lookup: CDR1 LGHNA, CDR2 YSLEER. As DNA, the CDR3 is TGCGCCAGCAGCCAACCGGAATATGGCTACACCTTC. It codes for CASSQPEYGYTF.

This clonotype was counted a few times. This chain uses TRBV20-1 with TRBJ2-5; 12 nucleotides agree with TRBD2. The germline V gene has CDR1 DFQATT and CDR2 SNEGSKA (reference sequence). V trimming: 6 bases; J trimming: 3 bases; junction bases outside the gene matches: 14. The CDR3 has 17 amino acids. The CDR3 spells CSAPRLAGVGRKETQYF. As DNA, the CDR3 is TGCAGTGCACCCCGACTAGCGGGGGTCGGTAGGAAAGAGACCCAGTACTTC.

The chain couples TRBV24-1 to TRBJ2-5, with 7 bases identical to TRBD2. Near its end, the DNA agrees better with TRBJ2-1, so the J call may be wrong. Germline CDR1 reads KGHDR; CDR2 reads SFDVKD. This CDR3 contains 15 residues. CDR3 loop: CATSGASGGYNEQFF. The CDR3 nucleotides are TGTGCCACCAGTGGGGCTTCGGGAGGTTACAATGAGCAGTTCTTC.

There are a few counts of this clonotype. The V and J genes are TRBV7-8 and TRBJ2-1; D may be TRBD1 or TRBD2 (8 bases each). The germline CDR1 and CDR2 sequences are SGHVS and FQNEAQ. CDR3 length: 18 amino acids. V was pared by 3 bases and J by 7 bases, with 25 bases between. The CDR3 is CASSLGQVIAGTLNEQFF. The CDR3 DNA is TGTGCCAGCAGCTTGGGACAGGTTATAGCGGGAACCCTAAATGAGCAGTTCTTC.

This clonotype has only a few counts. The chain uses TRBV12-2 and TRBJ2-1. TRBV12-2 is recorded as a pseudogene. The CDR3 consists of 14 residues. The CDR3 region is CASRFDRSYNEQFF. The CDR3 bases are TGTGCAAGTCGCTTTGACAGATCCTACAATGAGCAGTTCTTC.

V gene TRBV12-3 or TRBV12-4 combines with J gene TRBJ2-3; a possible D gene is TRBD2 (5 bases). CDR3 length equals 15 residues. Trimming left V 6 bases short and J 0 bases short, with 13 bases between. CDR3: CASSSHGGSTDTQYF. DNA for the CDR3: TGTGCCAGCAGCTCCCATGGCGGGAGCACAGATACGCAGTATTTT.

V is TRBV7-3 and J is TRBJ2-5; a weak D match, TRBD1 (5 bases). Matching the DNA end better, TRBJ2-1 makes the J call doubtful. Germline lookup yields CDR1 SGHTA and CDR2 FQGTGA. The CDR3 runs to 16 residues. CDR3 amino acids: CASSLNPPQIAGEQFF. The CDR3, as DNA: TGTGCCAGCAGCTTAAACCCCCCTCAAATTGCAGGGGAGCAGTTCTTC.

This chain connects TRBV5-1 to TRBJ2-3; 7 nucleotides match TRBD2. This CDR3 is 15 amino acids long. Germline trimming cut 1 base from V and 8 bases from J; bases unmatched to any gene: 10. The germline V gene has CDR1 SGHRS and CDR2 YFSETQ. The CDR3, as DNA: TGCGCCAGCAGCTTGAGCGGGGATATCGAAGGTACGCAGTATTTT. It is translated as CASSLSGDIEGTQYF.

This clonotype was counted only a few times. CDR3 in DNA: TGTGCCAGCAGTTCCACAACGATGACTAGCGGCGGGGAGGAGACCCAGTACTTC. The encoded protein is CASSSTTMTSGGEETQYF. This sequence joins TRBV12-3 or TRBV12-4 and TRBJ2-5; 9 positions agree with TRBD2. This CDR3 has 18 amino acids. V lost 4 bases, J lost 5 bases, and 17 bases stayed unmatched.

The V and J genes are TRBV7-9 and TRBJ2-3; the match to TRBD2 covers 13 bases. CDR1 and CDR2 (germline): SEHNR, FQNEAQ (reference sequence). The CDR3 contains 17 residues. J was trimmed by 3 bases and V by 5 bases; bases with no gene match: 8. The CDR3 is CASSNLGLAGNTDTQYF. The CDR3 coding sequence is TGTGCCAGCAGCAACTTGGGACTAGCGGGGAATACAGATACGCAGTATTTT. The variable domain in full, with the rest retrieved from reference TRBV7-9 and TRBJ2-3, is DTGVSQNPRHKITKRGQNVTFRCDPISEHNRLYWYRQTLGQGPEFLTYFQNEAQLEKSRLLSDRFSAERPKGSFSTLEIQRTEQGDSAMYLCASSNLGLAGNTDTQYFGPGTRLTVL.

This clonotype was found a few times. This chain links TRBV29-1 with TRBJ1-2; a weak D match, TRBD1 (6 bases). The CDR3 loop spans 13 amino acids. Germline values: CDR1 SQVTM, CDR2 ANQGSEA. With 7 bases removed from V and 3 bases from J, the gap between germline ends came to 15 bases. The CDR3 region is CSDDRAGDYGYTF. The DNA of the CDR3 is TGCAGCGACGATCGGGCAGGGGACTATGGCTACACCTTC.

The genes are TRBV18 and TRBJ2-5, with 9 bases fitting TRBD2. The J call may not be correct, given that the DNA end is closer to TRBJ2-7. This CDR3 region has 14 residues. Germline lookup yields CDR1 KGHSH and CDR2 LQKENI. In DNA form, the CDR3 reads TGTGCCAGCTCCCAGAGCGGGGGGAGCGTCGAGCAGTACTTC. Translation: CASSQSGGSVEQYF.